The present T cell receptor beta chain was sequenced within a study of CD4 T cells in relation to SARS-CoV-2 and coronaviruses (dated by TCRdb to the early 2020s). Concerning the study at large: In the ViraFEST assay, PBMCs were cultured with antigen for nine to ten days, after which TCR beta CDR3s were sequenced to identify clonal expansions specific to the antigen. An HIV-1 Nef peptide pool or a culture without peptide was used as the negative reference condition. Expansion assays from other donors in the study were sequenced with a different, Illumina-based TCR-beta assay. Patient-derived lymphoblastoid cell lines were used to map the HLA restriction of shared crossreactive spike epitopes. The Adaptive Biotechnologies TCR-sequencing kit was used for samples from a few pre-COVID donors and for the naive versus memory experiments, whereas the other data were Illumina-based. Memory CD4+ T cell crossreactivity between SARS-CoV-2 and common cold coronavirus spike proteins was assessed at the TCR clonotype level in the study.

With regard to this clone: The clone's antigen remains unknown. Base qualities were left out, and no much larger clone turns up one base away.

CD4+ T cells from unexposed donors were collected before the COVID-19 pandemic (2011-2018). After about 10 days of culture, CD4+ T cells were isolated with the EasySep CD4+ T cell isolation kit. As cell numbers permitted, CD4+ T cells from unexposed donors were tested for reactivity to SARS-CoV-2 S and N and to four common cold coronavirus spike pools. PBMCs were cultured at a few million per well in IMDM supplemented with around 5% human AB serum and roughly 9.6 IU/ml IL-2. Half of the culture medium was replaced with fresh IL-2-containing medium on days 3 and 7. In general, every peptide culture condition was set up in three replicate wells. The leukapheresis product used for the unexposed donors was purchased from a commercial source. Ficoll-Paque PLUS gradient centrifugation was used to isolate PBMCs from leukapheresis product or whole blood. PBMCs were either cryopreserved at -140°C or used fresh in the expansion assay. The QIAamp Micro DNA Kit was used to extract genomic DNA from the CD4+ T cells.

Results and caveats for the whole study, not just this receptor: Significantly weaker SARS-CoV-2-driven expansion was shown by crossreactive clones than by monoreactive clones, consistent with antigenic imprinting. Crossreactivity analysis was centred on spike protein, so crossreactivity against other viral proteins was not assessed. Small numbers of patients and of tested TCRs were a limitation of the study. Memory CD4+ clonotypes crossrecognizing SARS-CoV-2 and at least one common cold coronavirus spike were found in 55% to 70% of donors. No donor contributed both pre-pandemic and post-infection samples, which limited tracing the source of pre-existing responses.

The CDR3, from cysteine to phenylalanine, totals 18 residues. Just CDR3 DNA is preserved here, 54 bases in frame from base 1. V is pruned by 5 bases and J by 1 base, leaving 12 bases of the junction without a gene match. CDR1 and CDR2 are drawn from the germline V gene (reference sequence): MNHNY, SVGAGI. The method behind the library was the immunoSEQ multiplex PCR assay. In the paper's pipeline: Preprocessing removed nonproductive sequences and CDR3s not starting with C, not ending with F or W, or shorter than 7 amino acids. Antigen-specific clonotypes were called with the MANAFEST web app on the basis of expansion relative to the reference and to other culture wells. To be counted as positive, a clone had to show significant expansion compared with the reference culture, at an FDR below 0.05, in 2 of 3 replicate wells. For a clone to be considered positive, significant expansion relative to all other tandem wells and an odds ratio above 5 were also required. CDR3 homology was quantified as pairwise Levenshtein distance, calculated with the stringdist R package after three terminal residues were trimmed from each end. As stored in TCRdb, this immuneACCESS dataset retains in-frame rearrangements with V and J assigned. A fraction of the clones does not appear; measured against another copy, unresolved V genes explain less than half of the discrepancy, and the remainder lacks a known reason. D and trimming come from the DNA, and the V and J calls and clone size come from that table. A total of under 35,000 clones appear in this sample, 76% of them only once. Clones ranked in the top ten supply roughly 17% of the sample.

The receptor's source is a human donor in good health. The sample was CD4+ T cells from PBMCs, cultured in vitro. Rearrangement joined TRBV6-6 to TRBJ2-2; the junction holds 8 bases that match TRBD2. The DNA sequence is given as TGTGCCAGCAGTCTGGGGGGGCTAGCGGGCGAGAACACCGGGGAGCTGTTTTTT. Its translation reads: CASSLGGLAGENTGELFF.